This paragraph reports one T cell receptor beta chain. The data are from a study of T cell changes during pregnancy in multiple sclerosis. Germline trimming cut 4 bases from V and 2 bases from J; bases unmatched to any gene: 8. Germline values: CDR1 SGHKS, CDR2 YYEKEE (reference sequence). The CDR3 contains 15 residues. Clones were read by immunoSEQ multiplex PCR, and TCRdb kept only the in-frame ones, dropping some. The sample lists tens of thousands of clones; over 85% were seen once. The chain couples TRBV5-5 to TRBJ2-7, with TRBD1 matching 8 bases. The material sequenced was CD4+ T cells from peripheral blood mononuclear cells, taken before pregnancy. This TCR was sampled from a female donor with multiple sclerosis, enrolled in a pregnancy study. CDR3 coding DNA: TGTGCCAGCAGCATCGGACAGGGCCTTACCTACGAGCAGTACTTC. This gives the protein CASSIGQGLTYEQYF. Full variable domain (missing parts from reference TRBV5-5 and TRBJ2-7): DAGVTQSPTHLIKTRGQQVTLRCSPISGHKSVSWYQQVLGQGPQFIFQYYEKEERGRGNFPDRFSARQFPNYSSELNVNALLLGDSALYLCASSIGQGLTYEQYFGPGTRLTVT.